The text below deals with one T cell receptor (beta chain). What it recognizes is unknown. In germline, CDR1 is PRHDT, CDR2 FYEKMQ (reference sequence). This CDR3 is built from 13 residues. The J segment lost 5 bases and the V segment lost 5 bases, leaving 5 bases of the junction unmatched. The table came from immunoSEQ multiplex PCR; TCRdb's copy has only in-frame clones and leaves some out. In the table there are about 820,000 clones, around 93% of which are singletons. This entry is derived from a study of shared clonotypes between healthy human individuals. About the study: Each donor's CD8 memory used one plate, CD8 naive two, each CD4 subset three.

CD45RO-negative cells were positively selected for CCR7, leaving out terminally differentiated effector memory CD45RA+ cells. Study conclusions and caveats: Sharing of clonotypes among donors was expected to vary with sequencing depth.

The sequenced material came from naive CD8+ T cells sorted from blood. The sequence derives from a young man in good health. The chain has TRBV13 and TRBJ2-7; 8 positions match TRBD1. The CDR3 spells CASSDGQGHEQYF. The CDR3 DNA reads TGTGCCAGCAGCGACGGACAGGGCCACGAGCAGTACTTC. Complete variable domain (other parts from reference TRBV13 and TRBJ2-7): AAGVIQSPRHLIKEKRETATLKCYPIPRHDTVYWYQQGPGQDPQFLISFYEKMQSDKGSIPDRFSAQQFSDYHSELNMSSLELGDSALYFCASSDGQGHEQYFGPGTRLTVT.